A selection of T cell receptor beta chains follows, all from one sample in a study of cytomegalovirus exposure and HLA in healthy donors. Using immunoSEQ multiplex PCR, the repertoire was profiled, and TCRdb retains in-frame clones only, with some absent. The profile shows more than 95,000 clones, around 10% of them singletons. The sequencing input was PBMCs. The receptors shown here come from a man in his forties in good health and CMV-seropositive. Both conserved end residues are part of each CDR3.

j_call | v_call | cdr3_aa
TRBJ2-1 | TRBV5-1 | CASSLSGHEQFF
TRBJ2-7 | TRBV12-5 | CASGLSVDEQYF
TRBJ2-1 | TRBV2 | CASSERVYNEQFF
TRBJ1-2 | TRBV28 | CASSLEQRRGYTF
TRBJ2-7 | TRBV7-2 | CASSFIGYEQYF
TRBJ2-7 | TRBV29-1 | CSVEGGSFDEQYF
TRBJ2-7 | TRBV7-9 | CASGTTSGIYEQYF
TRBJ1-4 | TRBV29-1 | CSVDQGRLFF
TRBJ1-4 | TRBV30 | CAWSVGGAYEKLFF
TRBJ1-1 | TRBV27 | CASRAGIGTEAFF
TRBJ1-1 | TRBV30 | CAWSVLGGSTEAFF
TRBJ2-1 | TRBV27 | CASSLLVFHEQFF
TRBJ2-1 | TRBV29-1 | CSAISGRQDEQFF
- | TRBV6-9 | CASSGGRHSYEQYF
TRBJ2-2 | TRBV19 | CAGQRFANTGELFF
TRBJ2-7 | TRBV2 | CASSLARSGYEQYF
TRBJ2-5 | TRBV6-5 | CASSGNSGSETQYF
TRBJ1-6 | TRBV18 | CASSPWTGNDNSPLHF
TRBJ1-2 | TRBV11-3 | CASSLANSYGYTF
TRBJ1-5 | TRBV19 | CASSSQQGVYGISHF
TRBJ2-4 | TRBV19 | CASRGRAKNIQYF
TRBJ2-2 | TRBV11-3 | CASSFKRGAAGELFF